One sample yielded the 26 T cell receptor beta chains listed below, sequenced in a study of T cell repertoires in cytomegalovirus infection (dated by TCRdb to between 2017 and 2020). Their antigens are not known. Read against the paper, the sample's treatment or condition label means: in vitro stimulation with specific CMV peptide epitopes to enrich CMV-specific T cells. The sample was run on an Illumina HiSeq 1500. The raw public data were reprocessed by TCRdb itself: fastp quality trimming at Q25, MiXCR clonotype calling, in-frame beta chains only. Entries are consolidated by CDR3 protein sequence, retaining the most common genes and DNA. For this sample the table gives a few hundred thousand distinct CDR3 sequences, of which 40% were detected only once. The ten largest clones take up about half of the sample. The sample was cultured PBMCs, taken from culture after CMV antigen stimulation. Receptors were obtained from a human donor in good health (CMV status not recorded). Some clones in this sample may be carry-over from other donors' samples.

The chain combines TRBV4-1 with TRBJ2-7, with D unresolved. Per germline, CDR1 MGHRA and CDR2 YSYEKL. There are 13 residues in the CDR3. Trimming took 4 bases from V and 3 from J, leaving 10 bases between them. CDR3 residues: CASSRTPLYEQYF. Written as DNA, the CDR3 is TGCGCCAGCAGCCGAACGCCCCTCTACGAGCAGTACTTC.

This clonotype was detected only once. The chain combines TRBV20-1 with TRBJ2-3, with D possibly being TRBD2 (6 bases). This CDR3 region has 10 residues. Germline V CDR1 and CDR2: DFQATT, SNEGSKA (reference sequence). Trimming pared 3 bases from V and 9 bases from J, leaving 7 bases between. This chain's CDR3 is CSASGGTQYF. The CDR3 region has the DNA TGCAGTGCTAGCGGGGGAACGCAGTATTTT.

This clonotype was picked up a small number of times. J is TRBJ2-7 and V is TRBV6-6; possibly TRBD1 or TRBD2 for D (5 bases each). The CDR3 has 15 amino acids. Germline CDR1 reads MNHNY; CDR2 reads SVGAGI (reference sequence). Trimming removed 6 bases at V and 2 bases at J, with 17 bases between. CDR3: CASRGERWNAYEQYF. CDR3 coding DNA: TGTGCCAGCAGGGGGGAAAGGTGGAACGCCTACGAGCAGTACTTC.

This clonotype was picked up a small number of times. The V and J genes are TRBV20-1 and TRBJ2-3, with 8 bases aligning to TRBD2. Germline-derived CDR1 and CDR2 are DFQATT and SNEGSKA (reference sequence). The CDR3 runs to 14 residues. V trimming: 1 base; J trimming: 1 base; junction bases outside the gene matches: 1. DNA for the CDR3: TGCAGTGCTAGAGGTAGCGGGGGCACAGATACGCAGTATTTT. Residues: CSARGSGGTDTQYF.

The CDR3: CAISAQGINEKLFF. The CDR3 bases are TGTGCCATCAGTGCCCAGGGAATTAATGAAAAACTGTTTTTT. The chain links TRBV10-3 to TRBJ1-4; D possibly corresponds to TRBD1 (5 bases). The CDR3 length is 14 residues. Trimming shortened V by 4 bases and J by 4 bases, and 10 bases separated the two germline ends. From germline, CDR1 is ENHRY and CDR2 SYGVKD.

The table lists this clonotype with a few counts. V gene TRBV7-2 combines with J gene TRBJ2-3; D gene uncertain. CDR3 length: 13 amino acids. Deletions cut 3 bases from V and 6 bases from J, with 10 bases between. CDR1 is SGHTA and CDR2 is FQGNSA in the germline V gene. CDR3 in DNA: TGTGCCAGCAGCTTTAAGATCGTCGATACGCAGTATTTT. Translating gives CASSFKIVDTQYF. Full variable domain (remainder filled in from reference TRBV7-2 and TRBJ2-3): GAGVSQSPSNKVTEKGKDVELRCDPISGHTALYWYRQSLGQGLEFLIYFQGNSAPDKSGLPSDRFSAERTGGSVSTLTIQRTQQEDSAVYLCASSFKIVDTQYFGPGTRLTVL.

J is TRBJ1-2 and V is TRBV20-1; 9 positions match TRBD1. CDR3 length: 15 residues. Germline V lookup: CDR1 DFQATT, CDR2 SNEGSKA (reference sequence). The trim removed 4 bases at V and 0 bases at J, leaving 6 bases unmatched. Here the CDR3 reads CSAMTGGTTNYGYTF. The CDR3 coding sequence is TGCAGTGCTATGACAGGGGGGACTACTAACTATGGCTACACCTTC.

This clonotype was found many times. The chain recombines TRBV7-2 with TRBJ1-2; a weak D match, TRBD1 (5 bases). The CDR3 has 15 amino acids. The germline gives CDR1 SGHTA, CDR2 FQGNSA. V shed 1 base and J shed 0 bases, with 9 bases lying between them. The CDR3 here is CASSLVVQANYGYTF. As DNA, the CDR3 is TGTGCCAGCAGCTTAGTTGTACAGGCTAACTATGGCTACACCTTC.

In its sample, this clonotype was seen many times. The chain has TRBV7-2 and TRBJ2-3, with 9 bases identical to TRBD2. Per germline, CDR1 SGHTA and CDR2 FQGNSA. With 7 bases clipped from V and 4 bases from J, the junction kept 9 bases outside the gene matches. CDR3 length: 15 residues. CDR3 amino acids: CASTLLAGFSDTQYF. The CDR3 region has the DNA TGTGCCAGCACCCTCCTAGCGGGGTTCTCAGATACGCAGTATTTT.

The table lists this clonotype with a count of one. The rearrangement uses TRBV12-3 or TRBV12-4 and TRBJ2-7; D unclear. This CDR3 has 13 amino acids. V shed 4 bases and J shed 4 bases, with 11 bases lying between them. CDR3 residues: CASSWGVGYEQYF. CDR3 DNA: TGTGCCAGCAGTTGGGGTGTCGGGTACGAGCAGTACTTC.

The chain couples TRBV4-1 to TRBJ2-1, with TRBD1 matching 7 bases. This CDR3 comprises 15 residues. CDR1 is MGHRA and CDR2 is YSYEKL in the germline V gene. Trimming cost V 3 bases and J 7 bases; bases outside gene matches: 9. Here the CDR3 DNA reads TGCGCCAGCAGCCAGGAGATCGGGACAGCAAATGAGCAGTTCTTC. It is translated as CASSQEIGTANEQFF.

The V gene is TRBV10-3, the J gene TRBJ2-1; TRBD2 matches 7 bases. CDR1 is ENHRY, CDR2 SYGVKD, per germline. This CDR3 is 15 amino acids long. J lost 6 bases, V lost 0 bases, and 5 bases had no gene match. For the CDR3, the DNA is TGTGCCATCAGTGAGTCATGGCGGGAGAGCAATGAGCAGTTCTTC. As protein: CAISESWRESNEQFF.

The CDR3 region is CASSHGSLIASNEQFF. DNA for the CDR3: TGTGCCAGCAGCCATGGGTCCCTAATCGCGAGCAATGAGCAGTTCTTC. J is TRBJ2-1 and V is TRBV12-3 or TRBV12-4; D not resolved. The CDR3 is 16 amino acids. Trimming took off 6 bases at V and 6 bases at J, with 21 bases between the two ends.

V gene TRBV6-2 or TRBV6-3 combines with J gene TRBJ2-1, with D perhaps TRBD1 or TRBD2 (5 bases each). V was pared by 2 bases and J by 7 bases, with 30 bases between. CDR3 size: 20 residues. In germline, CDR1 is MNHEY, CDR2 SVGEGT. The CDR3 region has the DNA TGTGCCAGCAGTTACGCGGACGTAAACACAGGTGGCCGCTGGGAGAATGAGCAGTTCTTC. Protein product: CASSYADVNTGGRWENEQFF.

This clonotype was detected a few times. V is TRBV6-1 and J is TRBJ2-1; D might be TRBD1 or TRBD2, each matching 5 bases. Germline CDR1 reads MNHNS; CDR2 reads SASEGT. The V and J ends lost 8 bases and 15 bases respectively, with 14 bases between them. The CDR3 sequence is 10 residues long. Here the CDR3 DNA reads TGTGCCAGCGGGAGATGGGGACCGTTCTTC. Protein product: CASGRWGPFF.

This clonotype was observed a few times. V is TRBV2 and J is TRBJ2-5; D uncertain. Germline V CDR1 and CDR2: SNHLY, FYNNEI. The CDR3 is 14 residues long. V dropped 1 base and J dropped 1 base, with 7 bases sitting between them. The CDR3 region has the DNA TGTGCCAGCAGTGAAGAACAGAGCCAAGAGACCCAGTACTTC. This translates into CASSEEQSQETQYF.

The chain carries TRBV18 and TRBJ2-2; 11 bases fit TRBD1. Germline trimming cut 5 bases from V and 7 bases from J; bases unmatched to any gene: 9. This CDR3 spans 16 amino acids. Germline V lookup: CDR1 KGHSH, CDR2 LQKENI. The CDR3 region is CASSSGQGAIGGELFF. In nucleotides, the CDR3 is TGTGCCAGCTCATCAGGACAGGGGGCGATCGGCGGGGAGCTGTTTTTT.

This clonotype turned up a few times. The chain is built from TRBV15 and TRBJ2-7, with D perhaps matching TRBD1 or TRBD2 (7 bases each). The CDR3 covers 17 residues. CDR1 LNHNV and CDR2 YYDKDF come from the germline V gene (reference sequence). V was clipped by 3 bases and J by 6 bases, with 24 bases between them. In nucleotides, the CDR3 is TGTGCCACCAGCAGCCCAGGGGGGGACTCCGTATTGGGCGAGCAGTACTTC. Translation: CATSSPGGDSVLGEQYF.

The chain carries TRBV19 and TRBJ2-7; D remains unclear. Trimming left V 7 bases short and J 0 bases short, with 10 bases between. Germline V gene lookup returns CDR1 LNHDA and CDR2 SQIVND (reference sequence). This CDR3 has 13 amino acids. The CDR3 reads CASTWTGSYEQYF. Here the CDR3 DNA reads TGTGCCAGTACATGGACGGGCTCCTACGAGCAGTACTTC.

Only a few counts were recorded for this clonotype. This chain uses TRBV20-1 with TRBJ2-7, with TRBD1 matching over 9 bases. Germline V CDR1 and CDR2: DFQATT, SNEGSKA (reference sequence). This CDR3 comprises 13 residues. V gave up 6 bases and J gave up 1 base; unmatched junction bases: 4. CDR3 DNA: TGCAGTGCCGGGACAGGGTTTTCCTACGAGCAGTACTTC. The encoded protein is CSAGTGFSYEQYF.

This clonotype was recorded a few times. The V call is TRBV4-3, the J call TRBJ2-1; D call uncertain. The CDR3 sequence is 15 residues long. The germline V gene encodes CDR1 LGHNA and CDR2 YSLEER. Deletions cut 1 base from V and 3 bases from J, with 10 bases between. The CDR3 sequence: CASSQGDQVYNEQFF. The CDR3 DNA is TGCGCCAGCAGCCAAGGGGATCAGGTCTACAATGAGCAGTTCTTC.

The chain is built from TRBV7-2 and TRBJ2-7; no clear D. V shed 7 bases and J shed 4 bases, with 23 bases lying between them. The CDR3 is made up of 16 amino acids. Germline V gene sequence: CDR1 SGHTA, CDR2 FQGNSA. In DNA, the CDR3 is TGTGCCAGCACCATAGTGGGGTGGTCGGGTCATTACGAGCAGTACTTC. Protein product: CASTIVGWSGHYEQYF.

V is TRBV20-1 and J is TRBJ1-3, with unresolved D. The CDR3 loop spans 13 amino acids. The germline V gene has CDR1 DFQATT and CDR2 SNEGSKA (reference sequence). The V end lost 3 bases, the J end lost 4 bases, and 10 bases lay between the germline ends. CDR3 sequence: CSARIPGGNTIYF. The CDR3 DNA reads TGCAGTGCTAGGATTCCCGGGGGAAACACCATATATTTT.

The V call is TRBV4-1, the J call TRBJ2-7; D remains unclear. The V gene's germline CDR1 is MGHRA and CDR2 YSYEKL. Trimming removed 0 bases from V and 4 bases from J, with 16 bases in between. The CDR3 sequence is 16 residues long. The CDR3, as DNA: TGCGCCAGCAGCCAAGAACCACTTTCTACAAAGTACGAGCAGTACTTC. This gives the protein CASSQEPLSTKYEQYF.

The CDR3 loop is CASSRGRADYGYTF. For the CDR3, the DNA is TGTGCCAGCAGCCGGGGCAGGGCGGACTATGGCTACACCTTC. The chain uses TRBV5-6 and TRBJ1-2, with D perhaps matching TRBD1 (5 bases). Germline CDR1 and CDR2: SGHDT and YYEEEE. V was clipped by 4 bases and J by 3 bases, with 13 bases between them. The CDR3 runs to 14 residues.

This clonotype was counted between two and nine times. V is TRBV7-8 and J is TRBJ1-1; D is undetermined. Germline V gives CDR1 SGHVS, CDR2 FQNEAQ. Trimming removed 5 bases at V and 6 bases at J, with 13 bases between. The CDR3 is made up of 13 amino acids. CDR3 protein: CASSTSNSPEAFF. The CDR3 bases are TGTGCCAGCAGCACCAGCAATTCCCCTGAAGCTTTCTTT.